This section outlines one T cell receptor beta chain sequence together with its context. Its antigen remains unknown. This CDR3 is built from 16 residues. Trimming took 0 bases from V and 1 from J, leaving 10 bases between them. Germline CDR1 and CDR2: MNHEY and SVGAGI. The data stem from a study of beta chain features in type 1 diabetes. Notes on the study in general: More deletions and fewer insertions at VDJ junctions were found in patients with type 1 diabetes. Small HLA sub-analyses could not settle whether HLA shapes TCRB rearrangement. When Type 1 diabetes patients were examined, their TCRB CDR3s proved moderately but significantly shorter in all four CD4+ subsets. Equally in patients and controls, shorter templates might have been favored by PCR. Overrepresentation of cells with high TCR expression could result from cDNA sequencing.

The investigators reverse transcribed all of the isolated RNA, so they sequenced expressed TCRB transcripts. TCRdb keeps only in-frame clones here, not all; method: immunoSEQ multiplex PCR. The sample consists of roughly 730,000 clones, about an eighth of them appearing once. The material sequenced was naive CD4+ T cells from blood. The chain uses TRBV6-5 and TRBJ2-4, with D possibly TRBD1 on 5 matching bases. The sequence was obtained from a man younger than 30 with type 1 diabetes. CDR3 coding DNA: TGTGCCAGCAGTTACTCAGGGGTTGGGGCCAAAAACATTCAGTACTTC. This gives the protein CASSYSGVGAKNIQYF.